These 8 T cell receptor beta chains were all obtained from the same sample, sequenced in a study of blood T cells in healthy people across ages. A J-beta primer mix and a sample-barcoded 5' primer were used in a second PCR of about 7 to 12 cycles. TCRdb reprocessed the 5' RACE reads with MiXCR, giving one entry per CDR3 protein. In the table there are about 1 million distinct CDR3 sequences, about 25% of which are singletons. The same sample was also used in a study of T cells of mothers and their children.

Sequenced sample: blood. The receptors derive from a girl aged 2-9 years in good health.

This clonotype occurred a few times. This CDR3 reads CASSLVAEIPYRVKTQYF. The CDR3 DNA sequence: TGTGCCAGCAGCTTAGTGGCAGAAATACCTTATCGGGTAAAGACCCAGTACTTC. The J gene is TRBJ2-5, the V gene TRBV7-6; D remains ambiguous. CDR1 SGHVS and CDR2 FNYEAQ come from the germline V gene. The V end was cut by 1 base, the J end by 6 bases, with 24 bases between. The CDR3 runs to 18 residues.

The gene calls are TRBV12-3 or TRBV12-4 and TRBJ1-1; 11 bases are shared with TRBD1. V lost 5 bases, J lost 5 bases, and 4 bases stayed unmatched. The CDR3 runs 14 residues. This CDR3 is CASSPGTGGTEAFF. The CDR3, as DNA: TGTGCCAGCAGTCCCGGGACAGGGGGTACTGAAGCTTTCTTT.

The chain links TRBV6-5 to TRBJ1-6, with D perhaps TRBD1 (5 bases). The CDR3 totals 17 residues. The ends were cut back, 3 bases at V and 7 bases at J, with 19 bases in the middle. Germline V CDR1 and CDR2: MNHEY, SVGAGI. Here the CDR3 DNA reads TGTGCCAGCAGTTATCCGGACAAGACCTTAGGGAATTCACCCCTCCACTTT. Amino acids: CASSYPDKTLGNSPLHF.

This clonotype occurred a few times. As DNA, the CDR3 is TGTGCCAGCAGTGAGGGTGGACTAGCGGGCGATGAGCAGTTCTTC. It encodes CASSEGGLAGDEQFF. V is TRBV6-1 and J is TRBJ2-5; the match to TRBD2 covers 11 bases. The DNA end is a closer match to TRBJ2-1, so the J assignment may be wrong. Looked up from germline, CDR1 is MNHNS and CDR2 is SASEGT. The CDR3 is made up of 15 amino acids.

V is TRBV10-3 and J is TRBJ2-7, with TRBD2 identical over 9 bases. V gave up 3 bases and J gave up 6 bases; unmatched junction bases: 9. Germline V gene data show CDR1 as ENHRY and CDR2 as SYGVKD. This CDR3 has 15 amino acids. For the CDR3, the DNA is TGTGCCATCAGTGATTCTGGACTAGCGTCCACCGAGCAGTACTTC. It specifies CAISDSGLASTEQYF.

The chain recombines TRBV7-9 with TRBJ1-4; D not resolved. CDR3 length equals 16 residues. Germline V gene lookup returns CDR1 SEHNR and CDR2 FQNEAQ (reference sequence). Trimming shortened V by 5 bases and J by 6 bases, and 19 bases separated the two germline ends. The CDR3 spells CASSRTQEGGDEKLFF. CDR3 coding DNA: TGTGCCAGCAGCCGCACCCAGGAGGGTGGGGATGAAAAACTGTTTTTT.

V and J are TRBV7-2 and TRBJ1-2; D may be TRBD1 (6 bases). This CDR3 spans 17 amino acids. V lost 4 bases and J lost 7, with 25 bases in between. CDR1 and CDR2 from the germline V gene are SGHTA and FQGNSA. CDR3 nucleotide sequence: TGTGCCAGCAGCTCATCCCAGGGGCAGGTGGCGGGGAGTGGCTACACCTTC. Translating gives CASSSSQGQVAGSGYTF.

This clonotype was found a few times. The chain employs TRBV2 and TRBJ1-1; 7 bases are shared with TRBD1. Germline V gives CDR1 SNHLY, CDR2 FYNNEI. This CDR3 comprises 18 residues. Trimming cost V 3 bases and J 3 bases; bases outside gene matches: 16. CDR3: CASSDDFPRGKGDTEAFF. CDR3 bases: TGTGCCAGCAGTGACGACTTCCCCAGGGGGAAGGGTGACACTGAAGCTTTCTTT.